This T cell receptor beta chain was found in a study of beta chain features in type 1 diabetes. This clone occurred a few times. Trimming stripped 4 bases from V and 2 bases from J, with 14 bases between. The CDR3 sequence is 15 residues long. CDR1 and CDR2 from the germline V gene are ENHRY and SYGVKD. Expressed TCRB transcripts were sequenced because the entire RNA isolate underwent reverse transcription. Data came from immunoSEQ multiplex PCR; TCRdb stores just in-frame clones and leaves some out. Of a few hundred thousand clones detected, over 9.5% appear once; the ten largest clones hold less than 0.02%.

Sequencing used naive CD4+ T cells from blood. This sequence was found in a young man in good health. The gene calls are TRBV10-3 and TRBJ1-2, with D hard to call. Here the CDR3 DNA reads TGTGCCATCAGTGCGGGGTCAGCCCAAAACTATGGCTACACCTTC. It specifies CAISAGSAQNYGYTF.